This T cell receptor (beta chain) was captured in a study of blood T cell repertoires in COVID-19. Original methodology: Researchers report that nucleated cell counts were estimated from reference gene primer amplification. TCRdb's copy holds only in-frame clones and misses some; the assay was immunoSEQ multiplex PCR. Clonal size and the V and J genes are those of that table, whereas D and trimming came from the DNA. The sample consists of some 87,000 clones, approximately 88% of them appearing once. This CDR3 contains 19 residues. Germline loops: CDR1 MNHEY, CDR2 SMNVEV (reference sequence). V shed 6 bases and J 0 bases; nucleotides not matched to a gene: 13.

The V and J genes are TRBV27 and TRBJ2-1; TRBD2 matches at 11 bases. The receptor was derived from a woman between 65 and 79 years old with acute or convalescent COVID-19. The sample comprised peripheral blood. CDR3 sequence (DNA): TGTGCCAGCAGCACACGGGGGACTAGCGGAATCTCCTCCTACAATGAGCAGTTCTTC. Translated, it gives CASSTRGTSGISSYNEQFF.